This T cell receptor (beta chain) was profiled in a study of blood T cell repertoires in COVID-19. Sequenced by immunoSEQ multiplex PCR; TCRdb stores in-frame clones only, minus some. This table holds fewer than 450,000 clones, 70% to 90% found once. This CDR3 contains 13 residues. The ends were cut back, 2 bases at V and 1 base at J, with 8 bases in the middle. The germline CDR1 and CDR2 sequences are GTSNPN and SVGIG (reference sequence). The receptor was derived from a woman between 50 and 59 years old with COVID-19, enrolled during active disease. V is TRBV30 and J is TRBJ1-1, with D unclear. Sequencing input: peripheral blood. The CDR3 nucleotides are TGTGCCTGGAGTCGAGAGGGGAACACTGAAGCTTTCTTT. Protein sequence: CAWSREGNTEAFF.